This entry features one T cell receptor beta chain sequence. This record belongs to a study of blood T cell repertoires in COVID-19. Looking at the study overall: COVID-19 samples, acute and convalescent, were from the United States, Italy and Spain.

Clones were read by immunoSEQ multiplex PCR, and TCRdb kept only the in-frame ones, dropping some. Among around 65,000 clones listed, about 81% were seen once. V shed 6 bases and J shed 0 bases, with 18 bases lying between them. Germline-derived CDR1 and CDR2 are SGHDN and FVKESK. The CDR3 totals 18 residues. The genes are TRBV14 and TRBJ2-6, with a possible D match to TRBD2 (6 bases). The sequenced sample was peripheral blood. This receptor was taken from a human donor in a cohort sampled during active COVID-19. CDR3 nucleotide sequence: TGTGCCAGCAGTCCGTGGCGGGATTACCCCTCTGGGGCCAACGTCCTGACTTTC. It yields the protein CASSPWRDYPSGANVLTF.